This T cell receptor (beta chain) appears in the sequencing data of a study of a mutant IDH1 vaccine in newly diagnosed glioma. Time point described: week 23, last vaccination. In every dose of vaccine, 300 ug of mutant IDH1 20-mer peptide was given alongside topical imiquimod. As concerns this clone: What it binds is not known.

Here immunoSEQ multiplex PCR was the method, and the copy in TCRdb shows in-frame clones only, minus some. The data hold roughly 60,000 clones, with about 85% observed a single time. The CDR3 length is 13 residues. Germline V gene sequence: CDR1 SGHVS, CDR2 FNYEAQ. Unmatched junction bases numbered 7, after V lost 5 bases and J lost 6 bases. The sequenced sample was PBMCs, obtained from a glioma patient whose treatment included an IDH1 peptide vaccine. This rearrangement joins TRBV7-6 to TRBJ2-7, with TRBD2 identical over 7 bases. The clonotype originates from a man aged 25-40 years with glioma. The CDR3 sequence: CASSPPGGFEQYF. For the CDR3, the DNA is TGTGCCAGCAGCCCCCCGGGAGGTTTCGAGCAGTACTTC. Full variable domain (rest looked up from reference TRBV7-6 and TRBJ2-7): GAGVSQSPRYKVTKRGQDVALRCDPISGHVSLYWYRQALGQGPEFLTYFNYEAQQDKSGLPNDRFSAERPEGSISTLTIQRTEQRDSAMYRCASSPPGGFEQYFGPGTRLTVT.